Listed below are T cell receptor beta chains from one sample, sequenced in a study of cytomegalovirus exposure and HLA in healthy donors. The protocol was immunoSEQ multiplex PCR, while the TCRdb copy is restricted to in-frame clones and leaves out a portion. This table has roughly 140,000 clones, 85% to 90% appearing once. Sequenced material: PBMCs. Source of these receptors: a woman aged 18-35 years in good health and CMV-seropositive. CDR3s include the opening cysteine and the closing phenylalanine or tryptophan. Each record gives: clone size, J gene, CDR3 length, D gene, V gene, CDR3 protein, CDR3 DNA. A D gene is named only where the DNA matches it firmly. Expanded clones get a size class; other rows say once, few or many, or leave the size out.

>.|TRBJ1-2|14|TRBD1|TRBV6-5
CASSYTGTGDGYTF
TGTGCCAGCAGTTATACCGGGACAGGGGATGGCTACACCTTC
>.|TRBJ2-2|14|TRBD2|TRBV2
CASGQRELTGELFF
TGTGCCAGCGGGCAGCGGGAATTAACCGGGGAGCTGTTTTTT
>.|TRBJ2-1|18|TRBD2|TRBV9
CASSVTPTSGSGIDEQFF
TGTGCCAGCAGCGTAACCCCGACTAGCGGGAGTGGTATCGATGAGCAGTTCTTC
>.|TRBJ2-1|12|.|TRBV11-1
CASSYRNNEQFF
TGTGCCAGCAGCTACAGGAACAATGAGCAGTTCTTC
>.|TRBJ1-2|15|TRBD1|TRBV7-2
CASSLSPGTGGGYTF
TGTGCCAGCAGCTTATCCCCCGGGACAGGGGGTGGCTACACCTTC
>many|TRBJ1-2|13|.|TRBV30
CAWSVSPRDGYTF
TGTGCCTGGAGTGTATCGCCTCGGGATGGCTACACCTTC
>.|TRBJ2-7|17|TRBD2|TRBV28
CASSWTSGRRSSYEQYF
TGTGCCAGCAGTTGGACTAGCGGGAGGCGTAGCTCCTACGAGCAGTACTTC
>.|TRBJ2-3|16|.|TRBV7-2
CASSRDPGPRAGTQYF
TGTGCCAGCAGCCGCGATCCGGGCCCCCGGGCGGGTACGCAGTATTTT
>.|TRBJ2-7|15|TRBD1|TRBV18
CASSLGQGTSYEQYF
TGTGCCAGCTCGCTAGGACAGGGGACTTCCTACGAGCAGTACTTC
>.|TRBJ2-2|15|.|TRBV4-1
CASSQARLSGGELFF
TGCGCCAGCAGCCAAGCCCGACTCAGCGGCGGGGAGCTGTTTTTT
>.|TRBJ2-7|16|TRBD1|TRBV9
CASSVEQGALTYEQYF
TGTGCCAGCAGCGTCGAACAGGGGGCCCTAACCTACGAGCAGTACTTC
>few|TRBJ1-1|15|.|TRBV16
CASSQPPGMNTEAFF
TGTGCCAGCAGCCAGCCTCCGGGAATGAACACTGAAGCTTTCTTT
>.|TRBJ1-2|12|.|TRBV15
CATSEITGGYTF
TGTGCCACCAGTGAGATTACAGGCGGCTACACCTTC
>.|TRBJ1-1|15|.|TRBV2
CASSPTQGFNTEAFF
TGTGCCAGCAGTCCAACCCAGGGTTTTAACACTGAAGCTTTCTTT
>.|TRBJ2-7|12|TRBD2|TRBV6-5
CASTQGAGEQYF
TGTGCCAGCACCCAGGGAGCGGGGGAGCAGTACTTC
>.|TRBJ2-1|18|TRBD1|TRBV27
CASSFYAGGTGLHNEQFF
TGTGCCAGCAGTTTTTATGCCGGAGGGACAGGGTTACACAATGAGCAGTTCTTC
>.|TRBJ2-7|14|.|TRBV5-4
CASSLAGRSYEQYF
TGTGCCAGCAGCTTGGCGGGGAGGTCCTACGAGCAGTACTTC